This T cell receptor beta chain was observed in a study of blood T cell repertoires in COVID-19. Study-wide background: The United States, Italy and Spain were the sources of the acute and convalescent COVID-19 samples. Sample material is recorded as cDNA or gDNA derived from T cells, B-cell-depleted T cells, or PBMCs.

Trimming pared 3 bases from V and 6 bases from J, leaving 16 bases between. The CDR3 contains 14 residues. Germline values: CDR1 SGHDT, CDR2 YYEEEE. Authors' data handling: Nucleated cell counts were estimated from reference gene primer amplification. The protocol was immunoSEQ multiplex PCR, while the TCRdb copy is restricted to in-frame clones and leaves out a portion. V, J and clone size are taken as reported in that table, and D and trimming were inferred from the DNA itself. Among some 160,000 clones, around nine tenths were seen once, and the ten largest hold roughly 2%. This rearrangement joins TRBV5-6 to TRBJ2-7; perhaps TRBD1 as D (6 bases). This clonotype originated in a man aged 50 to 60 who had recovered from COVID-19. The sample comprised peripheral blood. CDR3: CASSSPFRGGEQYF. CDR3 nucleotide sequence: TGTGCCAGCAGCTCACCTTTCAGGGGCGGCGAGCAGTACTTC. Drawing the rest from reference TRBV5-6 and TRBJ2-7, the complete variable domain is DAGVTQSPTHLIKTRGQQVTLRCSPKSGHDTVSWYQQALGQGPQFIFQYYEEEERQRGNFPDRFSGHQFPNYSSELNVNALLLGDSALYLCASSSPFRGGEQYFGPGTRLTVT.